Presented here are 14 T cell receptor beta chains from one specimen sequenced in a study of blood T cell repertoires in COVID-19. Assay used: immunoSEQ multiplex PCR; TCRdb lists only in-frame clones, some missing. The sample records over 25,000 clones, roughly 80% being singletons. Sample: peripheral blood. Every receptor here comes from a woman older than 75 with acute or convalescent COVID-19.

This chain's CDR3 is CASRPGQGAYEQYF. The CDR3 coding sequence is TGTGCCAGCAGACCCGGACAGGGCGCCTACGAGCAGTACTTC. The rearrangement links TRBV6-5 to TRBJ2-7; 8 bases align to TRBD1. V lost 6 bases and J lost 2; bases outside the gene matches: 6. Per germline, CDR1 MNHEY and CDR2 SVGAGI. There are 14 residues in the CDR3.

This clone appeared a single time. The CDR3, as DNA: TGTGCCAGCCTAGGGGCTCAGCCTCATGAGACCCAGTACTTC. Its protein is CASLGAQPHETQYF. The rearrangement links TRBV28 to TRBJ2-5, with D perhaps matching TRBD1 (5 bases). Deletions cut 8 bases from V and 5 bases from J, with 18 bases between. Germline V CDR1 and CDR2: MDHEN, SYDVKM. CDR3 length: 14 amino acids.

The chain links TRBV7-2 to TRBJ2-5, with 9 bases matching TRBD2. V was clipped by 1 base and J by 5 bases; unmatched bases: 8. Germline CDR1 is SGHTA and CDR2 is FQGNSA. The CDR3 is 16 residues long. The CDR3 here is CASSLGGGGAVETQYF. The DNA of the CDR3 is TGTGCCAGCAGCTTAGGCGGCGGGGGGGCCGTTGAGACCCAGTACTTC. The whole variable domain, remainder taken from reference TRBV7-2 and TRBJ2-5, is GAGVSQSPSNKVTEKGKDVELRCDPISGHTALYWYRQSLGQGLEFLIYFQGNSAPDKSGLPSDRFSAERTGGSVSTLTIQRTQQEDSAVYLCASSLGGGGAVETQYFGPGTRLLVL.

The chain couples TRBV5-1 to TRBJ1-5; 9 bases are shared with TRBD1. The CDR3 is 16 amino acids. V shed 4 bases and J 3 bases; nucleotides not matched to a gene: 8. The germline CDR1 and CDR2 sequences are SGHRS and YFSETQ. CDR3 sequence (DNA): TGCGCCAGCAGCATTCGCGGGACAGGGCACAATCAGCCCCAGCATTTT. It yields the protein CASSIRGTGHNQPQHF.

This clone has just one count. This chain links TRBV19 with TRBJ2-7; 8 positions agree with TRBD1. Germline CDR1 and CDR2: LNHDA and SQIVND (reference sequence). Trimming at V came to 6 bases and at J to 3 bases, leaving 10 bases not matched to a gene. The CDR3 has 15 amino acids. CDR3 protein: CASSLSGTGIYEQYF. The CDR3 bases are TGTGCCAGTAGCCTCTCCGGGACAGGCATCTACGAGCAGTACTTC.

The CDR3 DNA sequence: TGTGCCAGCCTGACAGGGAGGACCGGGGAGCTGTTTTTT. Amino acids: CASLTGRTGELFF. The chain employs TRBV21-1 and TRBJ2-2; the table assigns TRBD1, which was not confirmed against the DNA. TRBV21-1 is assigned pseudogene status. CDR3 size: 13 residues.

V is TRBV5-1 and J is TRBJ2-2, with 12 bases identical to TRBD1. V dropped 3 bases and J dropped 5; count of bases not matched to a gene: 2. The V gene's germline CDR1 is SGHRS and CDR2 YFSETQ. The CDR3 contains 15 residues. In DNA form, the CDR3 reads TGCGCCAGCAGCTGGGGACAGGGGGCAACCGGGGAGCTGTTTTTT. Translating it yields CASSWGQGATGELFF.

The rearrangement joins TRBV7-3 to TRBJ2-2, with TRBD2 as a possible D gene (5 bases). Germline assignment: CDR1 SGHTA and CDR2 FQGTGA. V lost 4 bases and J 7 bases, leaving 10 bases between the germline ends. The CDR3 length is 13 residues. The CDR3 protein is CASSYPGIGELFF. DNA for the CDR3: TGTGCCAGCAGCTACCCCGGGATCGGGGAGCTGTTTTTT.

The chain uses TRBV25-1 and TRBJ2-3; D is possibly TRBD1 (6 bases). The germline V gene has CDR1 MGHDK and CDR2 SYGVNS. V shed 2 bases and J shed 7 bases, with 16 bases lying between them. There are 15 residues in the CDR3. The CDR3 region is CASSEGQTVTNTQYF. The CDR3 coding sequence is TGTGCCAGCAGTGAAGGACAGACGGTCACGAATACGCAGTATTTT.

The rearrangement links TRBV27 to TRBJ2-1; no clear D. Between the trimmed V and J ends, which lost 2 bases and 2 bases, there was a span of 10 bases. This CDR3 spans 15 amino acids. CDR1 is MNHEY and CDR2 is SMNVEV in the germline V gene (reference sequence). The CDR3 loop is CASSLAFRTYNEQFF. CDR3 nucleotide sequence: TGTGCCAGCAGTTTAGCTTTTAGAACCTACAATGAGCAGTTCTTC.

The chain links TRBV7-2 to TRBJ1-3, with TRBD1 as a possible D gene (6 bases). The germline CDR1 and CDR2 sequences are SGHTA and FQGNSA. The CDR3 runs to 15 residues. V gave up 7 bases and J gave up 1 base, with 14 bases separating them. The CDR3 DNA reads TGTGCCAGCACACCTCAAACAGGGTCTGGAAACACCATATATTTT. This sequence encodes CASTPQTGSGNTIYF. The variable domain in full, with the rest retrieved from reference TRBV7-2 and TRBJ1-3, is GAGVSQSPSNKVTEKGKDVELRCDPISGHTALYWYRQSLGQGLEFLIYFQGNSAPDKSGLPSDRFSAERTGGSVSTLTIQRTQQEDSAVYLCASTPQTGSGNTIYFGEGSWLTVV.

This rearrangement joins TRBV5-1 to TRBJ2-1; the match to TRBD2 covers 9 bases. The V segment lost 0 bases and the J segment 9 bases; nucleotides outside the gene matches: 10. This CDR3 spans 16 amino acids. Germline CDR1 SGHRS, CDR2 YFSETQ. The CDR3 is CASSLVAGGPTVEQFF. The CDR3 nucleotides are TGCGCCAGCAGCTTGGTCGCGGGGGGGCCTACCGTTGAGCAGTTCTTC.

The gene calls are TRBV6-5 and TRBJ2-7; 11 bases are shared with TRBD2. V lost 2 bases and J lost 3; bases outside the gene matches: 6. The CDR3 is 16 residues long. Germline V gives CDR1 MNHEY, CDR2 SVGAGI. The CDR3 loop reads CASSYTGTSGRYEQYF. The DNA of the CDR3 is TGTGCCAGCAGTTACACCGGGACTAGCGGCCGCTACGAGCAGTACTTC.

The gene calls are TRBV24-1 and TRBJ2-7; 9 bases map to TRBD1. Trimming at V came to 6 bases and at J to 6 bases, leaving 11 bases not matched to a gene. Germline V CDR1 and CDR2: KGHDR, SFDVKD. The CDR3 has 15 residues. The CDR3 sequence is CATSPAGTGPTEQYF. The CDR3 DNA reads TGTGCCACCAGTCCGGCGGGGACAGGGCCTACCGAGCAGTACTTC.